These 22 T cell receptor beta chains share one sample of origin, sequenced in a study of long-term antiretroviral therapy in people with HIV. Running of the v3.0 immunoSEQ assay took place at survey level. Libraries were prepared by immunoSEQ multiplex PCR; TCRdb keeps only in-frame clonotypes and omits some of them. The data hold approximately 35,000 clones, with 85% to 95% observed a single time. The starting material was unsorted PBMCs, obtained around 5.3 years after starting antiretroviral therapy. The receptors were sampled from a woman in her fifties or sixties with HIV.

This clone showed up just once. The chain joins TRBV5-1 to TRBJ2-3, with D possibly matching TRBD2 (5 bases). The germline V and J ends were trimmed by 4 bases and 3 bases, with 21 bases remaining between them. The V gene's germline CDR1 is SGHRS and CDR2 YFSETQ. This CDR3 has 17 residues. Here the CDR3 DNA reads TGCGCCAGCAGCATTGCCCCCCGGGATGGGCTGACAGATACGCAGTATTTT. Amino acid sequence: CASSIAPRDGLTDTQYF. The whole variable domain, remainder taken from reference TRBV5-1 and TRBJ2-3, is KAGVTQTPRYLIKTRGQQVTLSCSPISGHRSVSWYQQTPGQGLQFLFEYFSETQRNKGNFPGRFSGRQFSNSRSEMNVSTLELGDSALYLCASSIAPRDGLTDTQYFGPGTRLTVL.

This chain links TRBV9 with TRBJ1-4, with a possible D match to TRBD1 (5 bases). Germline V gene lookup returns CDR1 SGDLS and CDR2 YYNGEE. V dropped 3 bases and J dropped 0 bases, with 15 bases sitting between them. The CDR3 contains 17 residues. CDR3 sequence (DNA): TGTGCCAGCAGCGCCGGGGTTGGGGGAGCAACTAATGAAAAACTGTTTTTT. Translated, it gives CASSAGVGGATNEKLFF.

This clone has only one observation. The rearrangement uses TRBV27 and TRBJ1-5; no reliable D call. Germline loops: CDR1 MNHEY, CDR2 SMNVEV (reference sequence). CDR3 length: 12 residues. Trimming removed 7 bases from V and 5 bases from J, with 9 bases in between. In nucleotides, the CDR3 is TGTGCCAGCACTCTAGGTCATCAGCCCCAGCATTTT. This codes for CASTLGHQPQHF.

The rearrangement joins TRBV30 to TRBJ1-1; D is possibly TRBD1 (5 bases). The CDR3 spans 13 residues. Germline values: CDR1 GTSNPN, CDR2 SVGIG (reference sequence). V was pared by 4 bases and J by 4 bases, with 13 bases between. As DNA, the CDR3 is TGTGCCTGGAAGTTTAGCGGGGGCACTGAAGCTTTCTTT. It specifies CAWKFSGGTEAFF. The variable domain in full, with the rest retrieved from reference TRBV30 and TRBJ1-1, is SQTIHQWPATLVQPVGSPLSLECTVEGTSNPNLYWYRQAAGRGLQLLFYSVGIGQISSEVPQNLSASRPQDRQFILSSKKLLLSDSGFYLCAWKFSGGTEAFFGQGTRLTVV.

The V call is TRBV2, the J call TRBJ2-1; D possibly corresponds to TRBD2 (6 bases). Germline lookup yields CDR1 SNHLY and CDR2 FYNNEI. This CDR3 spans 17 amino acids. The ends were cut back, 0 bases at V and 8 bases at J, with 20 bases in the middle. CDR3 DNA: TGTGCCAGCAGTGAAGCAATCAGGGCGGGGCAGGAGGATGAGCAGTTCTTC. It specifies CASSEAIRAGQEDEQFF.

V usage is TRBV5-6 and J usage is TRBJ2-7; D is unresolved. The CDR3 covers 16 residues. Germline CDR1 is SGHDT and CDR2 is YYEEEE. Trimming took off 2 bases at V and 0 bases at J, with 15 bases between the two ends. CDR3 in DNA: TGTGCCAGCAGCTTCCTCGGCCCAAAAAACTCCTACGAGCAGTACTTC. Its protein is CASSFLGPKNSYEQYF.

Here the CDR3 DNA reads TGCGCCAGCAGCCCGTCAGGGGGCCAGAATGAAAAACTGTTTTTT. Translation: CASSPSGGQNEKLFF. V and J are TRBV5-1 and TRBJ1-4; TRBD1 matches at 8 bases. The junction had 7 bases not matched to a gene; V was cut back by 4 bases and J by 5 bases. This CDR3 is 15 amino acids long. The germline V gene encodes CDR1 SGHRS and CDR2 YFSETQ. The full variable domain, with the rest looked up from reference TRBV5-1 and TRBJ1-4, is KAGVTQTPRYLIKTRGQQVTLSCSPISGHRSVSWYQQTPGQGLQFLFEYFSETQRNKGNFPGRFSGRQFSNSRSEMNVSTLELGDSALYLCASSPSGGQNEKLFFGSGTQLSVL.

The rearrangement uses TRBV6-6 and TRBJ2-7; 10 nucleotides agree with TRBD1. With V trimmed by 4 bases and J by 5 bases, 5 bases remained unmatched. The CDR3 sequence is 14 residues long. Per the germline V gene, CDR1 is MNHNY and CDR2 is SVGAGI (reference sequence). The CDR3 protein is CASSLGQGINEQYF. As DNA, the CDR3 is TGTGCCAGCAGTTTGGGACAGGGGATCAACGAGCAGTACTTC.

The chain uses TRBV7-9 and TRBJ2-1; D is unresolved. Trimming took off 1 base at V and 6 bases at J, with 7 bases between the two ends. The germline V gene encodes CDR1 SEHNR and CDR2 FQNEAQ (reference sequence). The CDR3 loop spans 13 amino acids. The CDR3 loop reads CASSLVASNEQFF. The CDR3 nucleotides are TGTGCCAGCAGCTTAGTCGCCTCCAATGAGCAGTTCTTC.

The genes are TRBV27 and TRBJ2-3, with D perhaps matching TRBD2 (6 bases). V lost 1 base and J lost 5, with 10 bases in between. Germline V gives CDR1 MNHEY, CDR2 SMNVEV (reference sequence). This CDR3 region has 14 residues. As DNA, the CDR3 is TGTGCCAGCAGTTTATTTTTCGGGAGAGATACGCAGTATTTT. Protein: CASSLFFGRDTQYF.

The V call is TRBV30, the J call TRBJ1-4, with 7 positions matching TRBD1. The CDR3 extends over 15 amino acids. V dropped 4 bases and J dropped 6; count of bases not matched to a gene: 11. CDR1 and CDR2 from the germline V gene are GTSNPN and SVGIG (reference sequence). The DNA for the CDR3 is TGTGCCTGGACTTCAACAGGGGCGGCGGATGAAAAACTGTTTTTT. Translation gives CAWTSTGAADEKLFF.

The CDR3 coding sequence is TGTGCCAGCAGTGATCCCCAGGGAACGAGCGATGGCTACACCTTC. Translating gives CASSDPQGTSDGYTF. The genes are TRBV6-1 and TRBJ1-2; maybe TRBD1 (5 bases). The CDR3 is 15 residues long. The germline V gene encodes CDR1 MNHNS and CDR2 SASEGT. V was pared by 3 bases and J by 6 bases, with 17 bases between.

The rearrangement uses TRBV5-4 and TRBJ2-3; 8 bases agree with TRBD2. This CDR3 spans 16 amino acids. Germline CDR1 and CDR2: SGHNT and YYREEE (reference sequence). After removal of 4 bases from V and 5 bases from J, the junction contained 12 bases not matched to a gene. The CDR3 sequence: CASSPGLATSLDTQYF. CDR3 bases: TGTGCCAGCAGCCCCGGACTAGCAACTTCTTTAGATACGCAGTATTTT.

The CDR3, as DNA: TGTGCCAGCAGCTCGGATACAGGGGGCGGAAGAGGAGGCTACACCTTC. This encodes CASSSDTGGGRGGYTF. The chain couples TRBV5-6 to TRBJ1-2; 9 bases are a match to TRBD1. Germline values: CDR1 SGHDT, CDR2 YYEEEE. Germline trimming cut 3 bases from V and 8 bases from J; bases unmatched to any gene: 14. This CDR3 is 16 amino acids long.

The rearrangement joins TRBV30 to TRBJ1-1; unclear D gene. The ends were cut back, 3 bases at V and 4 bases at J, with 9 bases in the middle. Looked up from germline, CDR1 is GTSNPN and CDR2 is SVGIG (reference sequence). This CDR3 is built from 12 residues. Here the CDR3 reads CAWSGLRTEAFF. As DNA, the CDR3 is TGTGCCTGGAGCGGTCTGCGCACTGAAGCTTTCTTT.

The rearrangement joins TRBV10-3 to TRBJ1-4; D unclear. The CDR3 has 14 amino acids. Germline CDR1 ENHRY, CDR2 SYGVKD. V lost 2 bases and J 7 bases, leaving 11 bases between the germline ends. DNA of the CDR3: TGTGCCATCAGTGAGAGAGTAGGGTTTGAAAAACTGTTTTTT. This sequence encodes CAISERVGFEKLFF.

The chain employs TRBV7-2 and TRBJ2-3; 7 bases agree with TRBD1. The CDR3 spans 14 residues. Germline CDR1 is SGHTA and CDR2 is FQGNSA. Trimming at V came to 4 bases and at J to 5 bases, leaving 6 bases not matched to a gene. CDR3 in amino acids: CASSSRQGRDTQYF. The CDR3 DNA is TGTGCCAGCAGCTCCAGACAGGGCAGAGATACGCAGTATTTT.

The chain carries TRBV19 and TRBJ1-4, with D unresolved. The CDR3 loop spans 13 amino acids. Between the trimmed V and J ends, which lost 5 bases and 3 bases, there was a span of 7 bases. CDR1 and CDR2 (germline): LNHDA, SQIVND (reference sequence). The CDR3 region has the DNA TGTGCCAGTAGTGCTAGGGCTAATGAAAAACTGTTTTTT. It codes for CASSARANEKLFF.

The rearrangement uses TRBV2 and TRBJ2-3; D is unresolved. The CDR3 runs to 13 residues. CDR1 and CDR2 (germline): SNHLY, FYNNEI. V lost 8 bases and J 4 bases, leaving 13 bases between the germline ends. The CDR3 DNA sequence: TGTGCCAGCTTGACCGGTCGTGCAGATACGCAGTATTTT. Its protein is CASLTGRADTQYF.

The chain links TRBV6-5 to TRBJ1-1; D gene uncertain. The germline V gene has CDR1 MNHEY and CDR2 SVGAGI. CDR3 length: 14 residues. Deletions cut 0 bases from V and 7 bases from J, with 12 bases between. This CDR3 is CASSYSRRSVEAFF. The CDR3 coding sequence is TGTGCCAGCAGTTACTCGAGACGTTCCGTTGAAGCTTTCTTT.

The chain carries TRBV2 and TRBJ2-7, with D perhaps matching TRBD2 (6 bases). The CDR3 sequence is 15 residues long. The V gene's germline CDR1 is SNHLY and CDR2 FYNNEI. V shed 6 bases and J shed 3 bases, with 18 bases lying between them. DNA of the CDR3: TGTGCCAGCAGCCTGGACACCTTGGGAGGCTACGAGCAGTACTTC. Amino acids: CASSLDTLGGYEQYF. Full variable domain (rest looked up from reference TRBV2 and TRBJ2-7): EPEVTQTPSHQVTQMGQEVILRCVPISNHLYFYWYRQILGQKVEFLVSFYNNEISEKSEIFDDQFSVERPDGSNFTLKIRSTKLEDSAMYFCASSLDTLGGYEQYFGPGTRLTVT.

J is TRBJ1-5 and V is TRBV6-1, with TRBD1 identical over 8 bases. CDR3 length: 15 residues. Germline CDR1 MNHNS, CDR2 SASEGT. Germline trimming cut 6 bases from V and 3 bases from J; bases unmatched to any gene: 7. CDR3 DNA sequence: TGTGCCAGCAGCTGGGGACAGGATTACAATCAGCCCCAGCATTTT. Translated, it gives CASSWGQDYNQPQHF.